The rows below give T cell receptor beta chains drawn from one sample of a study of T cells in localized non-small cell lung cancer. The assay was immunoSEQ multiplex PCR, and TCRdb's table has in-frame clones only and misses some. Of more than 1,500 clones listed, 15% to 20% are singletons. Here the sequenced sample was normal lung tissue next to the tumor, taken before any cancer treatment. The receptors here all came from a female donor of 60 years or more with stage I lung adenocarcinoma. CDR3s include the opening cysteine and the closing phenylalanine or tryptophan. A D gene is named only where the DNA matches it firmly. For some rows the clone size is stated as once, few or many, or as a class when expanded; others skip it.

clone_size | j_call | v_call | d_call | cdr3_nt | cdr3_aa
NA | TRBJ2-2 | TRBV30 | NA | TGTGCCTGGAGTGTAATAACGGGAACCGGGGAGCTGTTTTTT | CAWSVITGTGELFF
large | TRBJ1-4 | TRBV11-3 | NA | TGTGCCAGCAGTTACCCTGACGTACTCAATGAAAAACTGTTTTTT | CASSYPDVLNEKLFF
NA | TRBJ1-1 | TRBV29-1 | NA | TGCAGCTTTTTCGGTGTTAATGGGGGAGCTTTCTTT | CSFFGVNGGAFF
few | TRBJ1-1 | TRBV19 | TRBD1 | TGTGCCAGTAGTCCGGGACAGGGAAGCACTGAAGCTTTCTTT | CASSPGQGSTEAFF
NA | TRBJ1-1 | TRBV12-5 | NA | TGTGCCAGCGTCTGGGGGACTGAAGCTTTCTTT | CASVWGTEAFF
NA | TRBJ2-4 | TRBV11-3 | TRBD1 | TGTGCCAGCAGCCCTGGGACAGGGCGTCGGAACATTCAGTACTTC | CASSPGTGRRNIQYF
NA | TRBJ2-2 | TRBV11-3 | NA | TGTGCCAGCAGCTCCACAGGGAACACCGGGGAGCTGTTTTTT | CASSSTGNTGELFF
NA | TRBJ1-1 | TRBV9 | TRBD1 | TGTGCCAGCAGTCCCGGGACAGGGAAAGCTTTCTTT | CASSPGTGKAFF
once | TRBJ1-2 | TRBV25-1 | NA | TGTGCCAGCAGTCAGGGGATATTCTATGGCTACACCTTC | CASSQGIFYGYTF
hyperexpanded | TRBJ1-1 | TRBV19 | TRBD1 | TGTGCCAGTAACCCGGGACAGGGGGCCTCTGAAGCTTTCTTT | CASNPGQGASEAFF
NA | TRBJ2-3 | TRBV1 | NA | TGCGCCAGCAGCCGGACGATGGGTAGGGCTAGCACAGATACGCAGTATTTT | CASSRTMGRASTDTQYF
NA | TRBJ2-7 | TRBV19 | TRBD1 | TGTGCCAGTAGTAGGGGACAGGACCCCTACGAGCAGTACTTC | CASSRGQDPYEQYF
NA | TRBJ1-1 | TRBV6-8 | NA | TGTGCCAGCCCTCCTCGACAGAACACTGAAGCTTTCTTT | CASPPRQNTEAFF
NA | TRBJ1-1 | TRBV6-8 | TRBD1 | TGTGCCAGCGGGACAGGCCAAGTTGGGCCGAACACTGAAGCTTTCTTT | CASGTGQVGPNTEAFF
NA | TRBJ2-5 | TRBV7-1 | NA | TGTGCCAGCAGCATCGGGTGGGGAGAGACCCAGTACTTC | CASSIGWGETQYF
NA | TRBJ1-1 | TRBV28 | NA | TGTGCCAGCACTCCTCCCCGGGGAATGGACACTGAAGCTTTCTTT | CASTPPRGMDTEAFF
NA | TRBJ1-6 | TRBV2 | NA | TGTGCCAGCAGTGAGCTCAGAAGAAATTCACCCCTCCACTTT | CASSELRRNSPLHF
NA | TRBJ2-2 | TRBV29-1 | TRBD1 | TGCAGCGTTGAGGGGGACAGGGCGAACACCGGGGAGCTGTTTTTT | CSVEGDRANTGELFF
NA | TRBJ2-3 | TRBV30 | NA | TGTGCCTGGAGTGTAGGGGCAGGCCTAAGGGCAGATACGCAGTATTTT | CAWSVGAGLRADTQYF
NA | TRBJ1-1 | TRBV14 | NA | TGTGCCAGCAGCCAGGGCCCCGGGACTGAAGCTTTCTTT | CASSQGPGTEAFF
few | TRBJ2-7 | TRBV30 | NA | TGTGCCTGGAGTCTGCTCAGTTCCTACGAGCAGTACTTC | CAWSLLSSYEQYF
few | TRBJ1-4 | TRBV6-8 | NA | TGTGCCAGCAGTTACACAACAGGGCCTAATGAAAAACTGTTTTTT | CASSYTTGPNEKLFF
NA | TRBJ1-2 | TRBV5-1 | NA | TGCGCCAGCAGCTTTGGCAGGGAACGGTATGGCTACACCTTC | CASSFGRERYGYTF
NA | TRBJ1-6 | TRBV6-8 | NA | TGTGCCAGCAGTTACGAGGGCAGGGGAAGATCACCCCTCCACTTT | CASSYEGRGRSPLHF
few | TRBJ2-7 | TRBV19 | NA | TGTGCCAGTAGTAGCCGGCAGGCTTTTGATTACGAGCAGTACTTC | CASSSRQAFDYEQYF
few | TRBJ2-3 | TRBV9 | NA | TGTGCCAGCAGCGAACGGGGCTGGCCTAGCACAGATACGCAGTATTTT | CASSERGWPSTDTQYF
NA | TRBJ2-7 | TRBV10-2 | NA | TGCGCCAGCAGTGAGTCGAGTGGGGCCCGCTACGAGCAGTACTTC | CASSESSGARYEQYF
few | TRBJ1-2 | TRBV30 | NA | TGTGCCTGTCGTACCTTCCGGGACCAGTATGGCTACACCTTC | CACRTFRDQYGYTF
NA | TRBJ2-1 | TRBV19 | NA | TGTGCCGTAGGGCCTTACAATGAGCAGTTCTTC | CAVGPYNEQFF
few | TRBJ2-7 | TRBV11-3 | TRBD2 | TGTGCCAGCAGCCCTGTCGTCGGGGGGGCCGTCTACGAGCAGTACTTC | CASSPVVGGAVYEQYF
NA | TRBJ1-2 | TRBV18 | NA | TGTGCCAGCTCACCGGAAAACAGGGTTCGTGGCTACACCTTC | CASSPENRVRGYTF
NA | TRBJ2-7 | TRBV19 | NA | TGTGCCAGTAGTATAGCAGAGGGTTCCTACGAGCAGTACTTC | CASSIAEGSYEQYF
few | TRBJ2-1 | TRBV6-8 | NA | TGTGCCAGCAGTGCCCGGGCCTCCCTCAATGAGCAGTTCTTC | CASSARASLNEQFF
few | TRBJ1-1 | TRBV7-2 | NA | TGTGCCAGCAGCCCCTCCTCGAACACTGAAGCTTTCTTT | CASSPSSNTEAFF
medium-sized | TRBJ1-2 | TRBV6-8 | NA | TGTGCCAGCAGCTCAGGGCGGTCTGGCTACACCTTC | CASSSGRSGYTF
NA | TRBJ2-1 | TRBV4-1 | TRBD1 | TGCGCCAGCAGCCAAGGGCCAGGGGGCGAAGATGAGCAGTTCTTC | CASSQGPGGEDEQFF
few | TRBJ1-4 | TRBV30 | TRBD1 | TGTGCCTGGGAGGACAGGTTTCTCTCTGAAAAACTGTTTTTT | CAWEDRFLSEKLFF
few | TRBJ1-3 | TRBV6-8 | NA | TGTGCCAGCAGCCCTTGGGGCCCAGCCTCTGGAAACACCATATATTTT | CASSPWGPASGNTIYF
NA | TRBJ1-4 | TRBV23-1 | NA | TGCGCCAGCAGTCAAAGTGAGGGGTGCAATGAAAAACTGTTTTTT | CASSQSEGCNEKLFF
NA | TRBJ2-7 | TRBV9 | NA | TGTGCCAGCAGCGTTTCGCATGGGGTTGGACCCTACGAGCAGTACTTC | CASSVSHGVGPYEQYF
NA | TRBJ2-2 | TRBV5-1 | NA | TGCGCCAGCAGCTTGACAGGATCCACCGGGGAGCTGTTTTTT | CASSLTGSTGELFF
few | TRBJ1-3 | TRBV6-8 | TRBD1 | TGTGCCAGCAGTCGCCGGACAGGCGCTTCTGGAAACACCATATATTTT | CASSRRTGASGNTIYF
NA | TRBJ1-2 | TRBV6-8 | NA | TGTGCCAGCACTCACACGGGGGTATCTGCTGGCTACACCTTC | CASTHTGVSAGYTF
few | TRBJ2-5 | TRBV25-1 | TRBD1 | TGTGCCAGCAGTGACGGACAGGCCCCCACTAAGGGGGAGACCCAGTACTTC | CASSDGQAPTKGETQYF
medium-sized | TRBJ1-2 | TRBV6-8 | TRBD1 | TGTGCCAGCAGCCAGGGGGCGAGTCAGCGCTACACCTTC | CASSQGASQRYTF
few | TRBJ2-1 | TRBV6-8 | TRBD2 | TGTGCCAGCAGTGTTAGCGGGGGGGAGTACAATGAGCAGTTCTTC | CASSVSGGEYNEQFF
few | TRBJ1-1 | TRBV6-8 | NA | TGTGCCAGCAATTTGTATGGGGGTCAGACGAACACTGAAGCTTTCTTT | CASNLYGGQTNTEAFF
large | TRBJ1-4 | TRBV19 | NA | TGTGCCAGTAGTATAGCCCGACAGAGGACTAATGAAAAACTGTTTTTT | CASSIARQRTNEKLFF
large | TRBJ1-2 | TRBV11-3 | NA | TGTGCCAGCAGAGTGGAGGAGCAGGCATACAACTATGGCTACACCTTC | CASRVEEQAYNYGYTF
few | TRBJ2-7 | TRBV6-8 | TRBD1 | TGTGCCAGCAGTTACTCTTCCCCCGGGACAGGGGGCTTGGGGGAGCAGTACTTC | CASSYSSPGTGGLGEQYF
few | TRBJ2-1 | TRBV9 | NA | TGTGCCAGCAGGGCTGGGGGGAATGAGCAGTTCTTC | CASRAGGNEQFF
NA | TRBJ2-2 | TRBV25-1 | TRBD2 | TGTGCCAGCAGTGCCGGGACTAGCGGGTATACCGGGGAGCTGTTTTTT | CASSAGTSGYTGELFF
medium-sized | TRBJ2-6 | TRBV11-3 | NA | TGTGCCAGCAGCTGGGACGGATTAAGCTCTGGGGCCAACGTCCTGACTTTC | CASSWDGLSSGANVLTF
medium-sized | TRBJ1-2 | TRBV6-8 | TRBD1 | TGTGCCAGCAGCCTCGGACAGGGTGGCTACACCTTC | CASSLGQGGYTF
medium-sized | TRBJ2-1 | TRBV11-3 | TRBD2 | TGTGCCAGCAGCCCAACCGGCCGGGTAGCGGGGGATGAGCAGTTCTTC | CASSPTGRVAGDEQFF
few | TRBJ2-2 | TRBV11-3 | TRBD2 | TGTGCCAGCAGCCAGGGACTAGCGGGGGGTCCCGGGGAGCTGTTTTTT | CASSQGLAGGPGELFF
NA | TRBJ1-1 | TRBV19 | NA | TGTGCCAGTAGTATCGGTGGGATTGAAGCTTTCTTT | CASSIGGIEAFF
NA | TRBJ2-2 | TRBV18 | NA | TGTGCCAGCTCCGTCAGTCGGACAGCCGGCACCGGGGAGCTGTTTTTT | CASSVSRTAGTGELFF
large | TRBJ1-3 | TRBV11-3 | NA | TGTGCCAGCAGCTTGGCCGGAATGGGGGAAAACACCATATATTTT | CASSLAGMGENTIYF
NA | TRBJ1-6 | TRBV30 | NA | TGTGCCTGGAGTGTGGGCCTCGGGTATTCACCCCTCCACTTT | CAWSVGLGYSPLHF